This T cell receptor beta chain was sequenced for a study of vaccination and CD4 T cells after COVID-19. Study background: Cells received overlapping spike peptides from SARS-CoV-2, HCoV-NL63, HCoV-OC43 and HCoV-229E as stimulation. Study conclusions and caveats: Convalescent patients saw a median approximately 90% of their reactive clones show up only after vaccination.

This CDR3 has 14 amino acids. Germline loops: CDR1 SGHAT, CDR2 FQNNGV. As concerns this clonotype: The antigen is undetermined. An end of the junction differs from the germline gene, which may be a read error.

With the Oncomine TCR Beta short-read assay, DNA from cultured CD4+ T cells was sequenced. Using its own MiXCR run on the PCR reads, TCRdb lists one record per CDR3 protein. The table lists about 18,000 distinct CDR3 sequences, about 39% of them singletons. Treatment in this sample: roughly 10-day PBMC culture with coronavirus spike peptide pools or control peptides (ViraFEST assay). Medium was half-exchanged with fresh IL-2 medium on days 3 and 7. The gene calls are TRBV11-2 and TRBJ2-7; 7 bases line up with TRBD2. The starting material was CD4+ T cells from blood, cultured in vitro, obtained before SARS-CoV-2 vaccination. This sequence was found in a human donor who had recovered from COVID-19. CDR3 region: CASSTETSSHEQYF. The CDR3 region has the DNA TGTGCCAGCAGCACCGAGACTAGCTCCCACGAGCAGTACTTC.